This TCR beta chain is drawn from a study of PD-1 blockade in classical Hodgkin lymphoma. Findings of the study overall: Prior to therapy, complete responders displayed diversity much like that of newly diagnosed patients.

All patients experienced relapse after autologous stem cell transplantation, and brentuximab vedotin exposure was variable. Libraries were prepared by immunoSEQ multiplex PCR; TCRdb keeps only in-frame clonotypes and omits some of them. The sample consists of 95,000 to 120,000 clones, roughly nine tenths of them appearing once. For this clone: No antigen is known for it.

The CDR3 consists of 16 residues. V was clipped by 1 base and J by 2 bases; unmatched bases: 6. CDR1 is LNHDA, CDR2 SQIVND, per germline (reference sequence). This TCR came from a human donor with classical Hodgkin lymphoma. The sequencing used peripheral blood mononuclear cells (PBMCs), collected before the second cycle of nivolumab. V and J are TRBV19 and TRBJ2-7, with 9 bases fitting TRBD2. The CDR3 DNA reads TGTGCCAGTAGTATAGGGGCTAGCGGGGCCGCCTACGAGCAGTACTTC. It specifies CASSIGASGAAYEQYF.